Below, 5 T cell receptor beta chains from the same sample are listed, as sequenced in a study of T cells expressing NK-cell markers. TCRdb derives one entry per CDR3 protein from the 5' RACE reads, leaving out DNA. This sample's table has 150,000 to 180,000 distinct CDR3 sequences. Sequences were obtained from blood T cells: a sorted CD56 or NKG2C T cell subset, CD4+ or CD8+ T cells, or bulk PBMC T cells (not recorded which). The receptors shown here come from a woman between 50 and 59 years old in good health.

This chain uses TRBV11-3 with TRBJ2-3; no DNA is available, so the TRBD2 call from TCRdb remains unchecked. Germline V gives CDR1 SGHNT, CDR2 YENEEA. The CDR3 length is 13 residues. The chain's CDR3 is CASSVPGANTQYF. The full variable domain, its missing parts supplied by reference TRBV11-3 and TRBJ2-3, is EAGVVQSPRYKIIEKKQPVAFWCNPISGHNTLYWYLQNLGQGPELLIRYENEEAVDDSQLPKDRFSAERLKGVDSTLKIQPAELGDSAVYLCASSVPGANTQYFGPGTRLTVL.

V and J are TRBV13 and TRBJ1-5; the D call from TCRdb, TRBD1, cannot be confirmed without DNA. This CDR3 comprises 17 residues. CDR1 is PRHDT, CDR2 FYEKMQ, per germline (reference sequence). The CDR3 sequence: CASRVGTGGTHNQPQHF.

This sequence joins TRBV5-1 and TRBJ1-2; TCRdb indicates TRBD1, and absent DNA this call remains unverified. Germline lookup yields CDR1 SGHRS and CDR2 YFSETQ. The CDR3 is made up of 15 amino acids. This CDR3 is CASSLFQGPSYGYTF.

CDR3 sequence: CASSSSGQQNSYNEQFF. The chain recombines TRBV7-9 with TRBJ2-1; lacking DNA, the TRBD1 call made by TCRdb goes unchecked. CDR3 length equals 17 residues. Germline lookup yields CDR1 SEHNR and CDR2 FQNEAQ (reference sequence).

The V call is TRBV4-1, the J call TRBJ2-1; TCRdb reports TRBD1, a call that lacks DNA to check it against. CDR3 length: 16 amino acids. Per the germline V gene, CDR1 is MGHRA and CDR2 is YSYEKL. CDR3 residues: CASSLDAGQGTNEQFF.